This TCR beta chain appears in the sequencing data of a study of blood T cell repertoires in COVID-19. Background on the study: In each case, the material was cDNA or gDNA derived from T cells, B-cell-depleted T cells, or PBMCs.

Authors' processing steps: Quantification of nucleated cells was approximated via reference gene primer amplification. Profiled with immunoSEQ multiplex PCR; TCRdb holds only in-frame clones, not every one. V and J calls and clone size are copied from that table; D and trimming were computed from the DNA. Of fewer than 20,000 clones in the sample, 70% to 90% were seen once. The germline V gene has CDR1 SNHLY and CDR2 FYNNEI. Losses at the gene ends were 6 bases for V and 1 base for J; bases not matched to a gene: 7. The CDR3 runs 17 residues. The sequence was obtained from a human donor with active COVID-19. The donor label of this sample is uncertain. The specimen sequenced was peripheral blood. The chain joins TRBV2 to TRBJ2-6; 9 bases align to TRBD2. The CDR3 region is CASSQRGARSGANVLTF. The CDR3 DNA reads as TGTGCCAGCAGCCAGCGGGGGGCAAGGTCTGGGGCCAACGTCCTGACTTTC.